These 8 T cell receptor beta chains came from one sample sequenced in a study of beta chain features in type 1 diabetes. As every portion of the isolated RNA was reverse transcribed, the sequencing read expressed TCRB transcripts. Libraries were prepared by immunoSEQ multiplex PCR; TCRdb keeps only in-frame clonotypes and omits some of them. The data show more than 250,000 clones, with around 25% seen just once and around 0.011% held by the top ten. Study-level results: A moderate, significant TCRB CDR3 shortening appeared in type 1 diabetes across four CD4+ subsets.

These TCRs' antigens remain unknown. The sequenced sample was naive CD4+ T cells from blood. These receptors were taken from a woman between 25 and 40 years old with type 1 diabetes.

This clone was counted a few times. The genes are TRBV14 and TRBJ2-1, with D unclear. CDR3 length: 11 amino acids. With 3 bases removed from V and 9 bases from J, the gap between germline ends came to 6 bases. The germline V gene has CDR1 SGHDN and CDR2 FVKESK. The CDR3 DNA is TGTGCCAGCAGCCATTATCTTGAGCAGTTCTTC. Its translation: CASSHYLEQFF.

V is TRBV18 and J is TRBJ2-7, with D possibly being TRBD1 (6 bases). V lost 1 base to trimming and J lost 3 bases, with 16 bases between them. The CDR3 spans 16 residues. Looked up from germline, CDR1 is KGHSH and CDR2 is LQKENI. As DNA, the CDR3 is TGTGCCAGCTCACCACGGTCACAGGGAGCCGGCTACGAGCAGTACTTC. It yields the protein CASSPRSQGAGYEQYF.

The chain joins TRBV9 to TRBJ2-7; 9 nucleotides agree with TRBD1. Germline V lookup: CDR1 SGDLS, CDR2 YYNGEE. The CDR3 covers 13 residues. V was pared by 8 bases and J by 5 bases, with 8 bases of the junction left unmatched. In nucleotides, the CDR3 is TGTGCCAGTTCCGGGACAGGGATGGACGAGCAGTACTTC. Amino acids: CASSGTGMDEQYF.

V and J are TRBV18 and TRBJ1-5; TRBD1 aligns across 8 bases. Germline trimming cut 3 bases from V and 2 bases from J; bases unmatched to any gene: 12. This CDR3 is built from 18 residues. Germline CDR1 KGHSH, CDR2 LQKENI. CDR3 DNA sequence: TGTGCCAGCTCACCGATTAGAAATGGACAGGGTGGCAATCAGCCCCAGCATTTT. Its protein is CASSPIRNGQGGNQPQHF.

The chain's CDR3 is CSVGPSASSYNEQFF. The CDR3 nucleotides read TGCAGCGTTGGACCTAGCGCAAGCTCCTACAATGAGCAGTTCTTC. The chain links TRBV29-1 to TRBJ2-1, with D maybe TRBD2 (6 bases). The CDR3 consists of 15 residues. Germline lookup yields CDR1 SQVTM and CDR2 ANQGSEA. V lost 4 bases to trimming and J lost 0 bases, with 13 bases between them.

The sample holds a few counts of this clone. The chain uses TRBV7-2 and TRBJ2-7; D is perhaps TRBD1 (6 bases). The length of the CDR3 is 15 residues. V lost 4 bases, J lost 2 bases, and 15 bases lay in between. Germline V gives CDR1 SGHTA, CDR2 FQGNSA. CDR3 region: CASSSTGTLTYEQYF. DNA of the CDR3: TGTGCCAGCAGCTCCACCGGGACACTTACCTACGAGCAGTACTTC.

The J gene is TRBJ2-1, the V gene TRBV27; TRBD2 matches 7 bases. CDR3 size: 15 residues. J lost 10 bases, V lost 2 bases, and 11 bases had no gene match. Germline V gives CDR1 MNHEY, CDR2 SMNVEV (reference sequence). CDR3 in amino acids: CASSLGGSSTEEQFF. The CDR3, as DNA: TGTGCCAGCAGTTTAGGCGGGAGCTCCACTGAGGAGCAGTTCTTC.

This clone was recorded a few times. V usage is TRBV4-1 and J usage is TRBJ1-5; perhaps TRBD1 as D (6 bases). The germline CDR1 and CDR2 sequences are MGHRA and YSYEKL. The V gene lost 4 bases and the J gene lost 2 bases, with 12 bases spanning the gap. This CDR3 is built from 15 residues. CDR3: CASSPVRGGNQPQHF. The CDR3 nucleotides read TGCGCCAGCAGCCCGGTCAGGGGCGGCAATCAGCCCCAGCATTTT.